One and the same sample provided the 6 T cell receptor beta chains below, sequenced in a study of patients and donors after allogeneic stem cell transplantation. TCRdb passed the RT-PCR reads through MiXCR, listing each CDR3 protein once. Of roughly 940,000 distinct CDR3 sequences in the sample, roughly 17% were seen once. The specimen sequenced was blood, either unsorted or a sorted T cell fraction (not recorded which). These receptors came from a human donor who was either an allogeneic HSCT recipient or a stem cell or donor lymphocyte infusion donor (not recorded which). It is not recorded whose cells these are; they may come from a transplant donor.

This clonotype came up a few times. This chain uses TRBV5-8 with TRBJ2-2, with 7 bases that match TRBD1. The V gene end was trimmed by 2 bases and the J gene end by 4 bases; junction bases not matched to a gene: 8. This CDR3 spans 16 amino acids. The germline V gene has CDR1 SGHTS and CDR2 YDEGEE. DNA of the CDR3: TGTGCCAGCAGCTTAGCTCCTACAGGGGTCACCGGGGAGCTGTTTTTT. Encoded protein: CASSLAPTGVTGELFF.

The rearrangement joins TRBV6-1 to TRBJ2-3; 8 bases line up with TRBD1. CDR3 size: 13 residues. CDR1 and CDR2 (germline): MNHNS, SASEGT. The V segment lost 10 bases and the J segment 6 bases; nucleotides outside the gene matches: 9. CDR3 region: CATIRTGSDTQYF. The CDR3 nucleotides are TGTGCCACAATCCGGACAGGGTCGGATACGCAGTATTTT.

This clonotype showed up just a few times. This rearrangement joins TRBV7-2 to TRBJ2-5; no clear D. With 4 bases removed from V and 5 bases from J, the gap between germline ends came to 11 bases. Germline CDR1 SGHTA, CDR2 FQGNSA. The CDR3 runs to 13 residues. The CDR3 here is CASSSPKIETQYF. DNA for the CDR3: TGTGCCAGCAGCTCGCCAAAGATTGAGACCCAGTACTTC. Drawing the rest from reference TRBV7-2 and TRBJ2-5, the complete variable domain is GAGVSQSPSNKVTEKGKDVELRCDPISGHTALYWYRQSLGQGLEFLIYFQGNSAPDKSGLPSDRFSAERTGGSVSTLTIQRTQQEDSAVYLCASSSPKIETQYFGPGTRLLVL.

This chain connects TRBV11-3 to TRBJ1-1, with TRBD1 identical over 8 bases. CDR3 length: 16 residues. V lost 5 bases, J lost 2 bases, and 10 bases stayed unmatched. Germline V gives CDR1 SGHNT, CDR2 YENEEA. CDR3 protein: CASSRRTGHGNTEAFF. The CDR3 region has the DNA TGTGCCAGCAGCCGAAGGACAGGGCATGGAAACACTGAAGCTTTCTTT.

This chain links TRBV7-2 with TRBJ2-5; tentative D call: TRBD2 (6 bases). CDR3 size: 12 residues. Germline loops: CDR1 SGHTA, CDR2 FQGNSA. V was clipped by 11 bases and J by 6 bases, with 16 bases between them. The CDR3 protein is CASSSGEKTQYF. For the CDR3, the DNA is TGTGCCTCATCTTCGGGGGAAAAGACCCAGTACTTC.

This clonotype was seen more than once but under ten times. The CDR3 here is CASSVKSGSQPQHF. The DNA for the CDR3 is TGTGCCAGCAGTGTAAAATCGGGGTCTCAGCCCCAGCATTTT. This chain connects TRBV25-1 to TRBJ1-5; D uncertain. Germline V gene lookup returns CDR1 MGHDK and CDR2 SYGVNS. Trimming pared 4 bases from V and 6 bases from J, leaving 13 bases between. The CDR3 loop spans 14 amino acids.